The rows below give T cell receptor beta chains drawn from one sample of a study of OX40 agonist ivuxolimab in advanced cancers. Profiled with immunoSEQ multiplex PCR; TCRdb holds only in-frame clones, not every one. The data hold tens of thousands of clones, with about 80% observed a single time. The sample was CD4+ or CD8+ T cells sorted from blood, taken in a trial of the OX40 agonist ivuxolimab. The origin of the receptors is an adult with an advanced solid tumor such as melanoma, head and neck, liver or kidney cancer. CDR3s include the opening cysteine and the closing phenylalanine or tryptophan. A D gene is named only where the DNA matches it firmly. Clone size, where shown, is once, few, many, or a class for clones that have expanded.

abundance: NA
j_gene: TRBJ1-4
d_gene: NA
v_gene: TRBV5-1
CDR3nt: TGCGCCAGCAGCTTGGACGGCAATGAAAAACTGTTTTTT
CDR3aa: CASSLDGNEKLFF

abundance: NA
j_gene: TRBJ2-1
d_gene: TRBD1
v_gene: TRBV7-2
CDR3nt: TGTGCCAGCAGCTTAGCTGCGGGACAGGGGGCCCTCTCCTACAATGAGCAGTTCTTC
CDR3aa: CASSLAAGQGALSYNEQFF

abundance: NA
j_gene: TRBJ1-4
d_gene: NA
v_gene: TRBV4-3
CDR3nt: TGCGCCAGCAGCCTCGGGATTAATAATGAAAAACTGTTTTTT
CDR3aa: CASSLGINNEKLFF

abundance: NA
j_gene: TRBJ1-2
d_gene: NA
v_gene: TRBV4-3
CDR3nt: TGCGCCAGCAGCCAATTCGGGACCTGGACTCGGGGCTACACCTTC
CDR3aa: CASSQFGTWTRGYTF

abundance: NA
j_gene: TRBJ2-3
d_gene: NA
v_gene: TRBV9
CDR3nt: TGTGCCAGCAGCGTGGGTAGCGCTAGCACAGATACGCAGTATTTT
CDR3aa: CASSVGSASTDTQYF

abundance: NA
j_gene: TRBJ2-1
d_gene: TRBD2
v_gene: TRBV5-4
CDR3nt: TGTGCCAGCAGCTCGCGTGCGGGGGGAGCCTCCAATGAGCAGTTCTTC
CDR3aa: CASSSRAGGASNEQFF

abundance: NA
j_gene: TRBJ1-2
d_gene: NA
v_gene: TRBV19
CDR3nt: TGTGCCAGTAGTATAGCGCGGGGGGCCAACTATGGCTACACCTTC
CDR3aa: CASSIARGANYGYTF

abundance: NA
j_gene: TRBJ2-7
d_gene: NA
v_gene: TRBV6-1
CDR3nt: TGTGCCAGCAGTGGCCCGGGACCTTATTCCTACGAGCAGTACTTC
CDR3aa: CASSGPGPYSYEQYF

abundance: NA
j_gene: TRBJ1-2
d_gene: TRBD1
v_gene: TRBV15
CDR3nt: TGTGCCACCAGCAGTGGGACAGGGAGGAACTATGGCTACACCTTC
CDR3aa: CATSSGTGRNYGYTF

abundance: NA
j_gene: TRBJ2-2
d_gene: TRBD1
v_gene: TRBV5-4
CDR3nt: TGTGCCAGCAGCTTCCCAGGACAGGGGCTCATGGGGGAGCTGTTTTTT
CDR3aa: CASSFPGQGLMGELFF

abundance: NA
j_gene: TRBJ2-7
d_gene: TRBD1
v_gene: TRBV19
CDR3nt: TGTGCCAGTAGGAAACGGGACAGGGCGGGCGAGCAGTACTTC
CDR3aa: CASRKRDRAGEQYF

abundance: NA
j_gene: TRBJ2-3
d_gene: NA
v_gene: TRBV28
CDR3nt: TGTGCCAGCAGTTTAGCAGGGCGGGGAGATACGCAGTATTTT
CDR3aa: CASSLAGRGDTQYF

abundance: NA
j_gene: TRBJ1-3
d_gene: TRBD1
v_gene: TRBV11-2
CDR3nt: TGTGCCAGCAGCTCCAGGGGGCTTGGAAACACCATATATTTT
CDR3aa: CASSSRGLGNTIYF

abundance: NA
j_gene: TRBJ1-1
d_gene: NA
v_gene: TRBV28
CDR3nt: TGTGCCAGCCATAGTACAAGGAACACTGAAGCTTTCTTT
CDR3aa: CASHSTRNTEAFF

abundance: NA
j_gene: TRBJ2-7
d_gene: TRBD1
v_gene: TRBV5-1
CDR3nt: TGCGCCAGCAGCATCCTCGGGACAGGATCCTACGAGCAGTACTTC
CDR3aa: CASSILGTGSYEQYF

abundance: NA
j_gene: TRBJ2-7
d_gene: TRBD1
v_gene: TRBV28
CDR3nt: TGTGCCAGCAGCCAAGGGGGCGATGACTACGAGCAGTACTTC
CDR3aa: CASSQGGDDYEQYF

abundance: NA
j_gene: TRBJ1-5
d_gene: TRBD1
v_gene: TRBV4-1
CDR3nt: TGCGCCAGCAGACAAGGGGGCGATAGCAATCAGCCCCAGCATTTT
CDR3aa: CASRQGGDSNQPQHF

abundance: NA
j_gene: TRBJ1-1
d_gene: NA
v_gene: TRBV11-3
CDR3nt: TGTGCCAGCAGCTTAGCAGGAGTGAACACTGAAGCTTTCTTT
CDR3aa: CASSLAGVNTEAFF

abundance: NA
j_gene: TRBJ2-1
d_gene: NA
v_gene: TRBV5-4
CDR3nt: TGTGCCAGCAGCTTGGCGCCAGCAGACTCCTACAATGAGCAGTTCTTC
CDR3aa: CASSLAPADSYNEQFF

abundance: NA
j_gene: TRBJ1-2
d_gene: NA
v_gene: TRBV5-4
CDR3nt: TGTGCCAGCACCCCAAGAGGACAGAACTATGGCTACACCTTC
CDR3aa: CASTPRGQNYGYTF

abundance: NA
j_gene: TRBJ1-1
d_gene: NA
v_gene: TRBV7-8
CDR3nt: TGTGCCAGCAGCTTGTCCGGGCCCAACACTGAAGCTTTCTTT
CDR3aa: CASSLSGPNTEAFF

abundance: NA
j_gene: TRBJ1-2
d_gene: TRBD1
v_gene: TRBV5-4
CDR3nt: TGTGCCAGCAGCACGGGGACAGGCGGTCTCTATGGCTACACCTTC
CDR3aa: CASSTGTGGLYGYTF

abundance: NA
j_gene: TRBJ1-5
d_gene: NA
v_gene: TRBV7-9
CDR3nt: TGTGCCAGCAGCTCGGGACAAGACATCAATCAGCCCCAGCATTTT
CDR3aa: CASSSGQDINQPQHF

abundance: NA
j_gene: TRBJ1-1
d_gene: NA
v_gene: TRBV28
CDR3nt: TGTGCCAGCAGTCTGAGGGGGGGCGCAGGGTTCCACACTGAAGCTTTCTTT
CDR3aa: CASSLRGGAGFHTEAFF

abundance: once
j_gene: TRBJ2-2
d_gene: NA
v_gene: TRBV7-6
CDR3nt: TGTGCCAGCAGCCCCGAACCCTTGAACACCGGGGAGCTGTTTTTT
CDR3aa: CASSPEPLNTGELFF

abundance: NA
j_gene: TRBJ1-1
d_gene: NA
v_gene: TRBV23-1
CDR3nt: TGCGCCAGCAGTCAGGGGTTCGGGCGGGAATCGTCCACTGAAGCTTTCTTT
CDR3aa: CASSQGFGRESSTEAFF

abundance: NA
j_gene: TRBJ1-2
d_gene: NA
v_gene: TRBV2
CDR3nt: TGTGCCAGCAGTGAAGAGGGGGGTGGCTACACCTTC
CDR3aa: CASSEEGGGYTF

abundance: NA
j_gene: TRBJ2-7
d_gene: NA
v_gene: TRBV14
CDR3nt: TGTGCCAGCAGCCATGGTCCCCAGGTCGAGCAGTACTTC
CDR3aa: CASSHGPQVEQYF

abundance: NA
j_gene: TRBJ1-6
d_gene: NA
v_gene: TRBV28
CDR3nt: TGTGCCAGCAGTCGAGCCTCCGGGGCCGGCTCACCCCTCCACTTT
CDR3aa: CASSRASGAGSPLHF

abundance: NA
j_gene: TRBJ2-1
d_gene: NA
v_gene: TRBV5-1
CDR3nt: TGCGCCAGCAGCTTGAACACAGGCATGTCCTACAATGAGCAGTTCTTC
CDR3aa: CASSLNTGMSYNEQFF

abundance: NA
j_gene: TRBJ2-2
d_gene: TRBD2
v_gene: TRBV23-1
CDR3nt: TGCGCCAGCAGTCTCAGTAACAGCGGGGGGGCGCCCGGGGAGCTGTTTTTT
CDR3aa: CASSLSNSGGAPGELFF

abundance: NA
j_gene: TRBJ2-3
d_gene: TRBD2
v_gene: TRBV9
CDR3nt: TGTGCCAGCAGCGCCCTAGCGGGGGGGCCGGGTACGCAGTATTTT
CDR3aa: CASSALAGGPGTQYF

abundance: NA
j_gene: TRBJ2-2
d_gene: TRBD1
v_gene: TRBV6-4
CDR3nt: TGTGCCAGCAGCCCGGACAGGGCTGTCACCGGGGAGCTGTTTTTT
CDR3aa: CASSPDRAVTGELFF

abundance: NA
j_gene: TRBJ2-7
d_gene: TRBD1
v_gene: TRBV6-5
CDR3nt: TGTGCCAGCAGAGGAGATTCGACAGGGGCCGAGCAGTACTTC
CDR3aa: CASRGDSTGAEQYF

abundance: NA
j_gene: TRBJ1-2
d_gene: NA
v_gene: TRBV11-2
CDR3nt: TGTGCCAGCAGCTTAGAACCAGGGTCAGGCTACACCTTC
CDR3aa: CASSLEPGSGYTF

abundance: NA
j_gene: TRBJ2-1
d_gene: TRBD1
v_gene: TRBV5-4
CDR3nt: TGTGCCAGCAGCCAGGGGACAGGGGGATACAATGAGCAGTTCTTC
CDR3aa: CASSQGTGGYNEQFF

abundance: NA
j_gene: TRBJ2-7
d_gene: NA
v_gene: TRBV7-9
CDR3nt: TGTGCCAGCAGCTTACTATCGGCCGAGCAGTACTTC
CDR3aa: CASSLLSAEQYF

abundance: NA
j_gene: TRBJ1-1
d_gene: NA
v_gene: TRBV2
CDR3nt: TGTGCCAGCGTTGTGGACCCCCTCGGAACTGAAGCTTTCTTT
CDR3aa: CASVVDPLGTEAFF

abundance: NA
j_gene: TRBJ2-3
d_gene: NA
v_gene: TRBV5-1
CDR3nt: TGCGCCAGCAGCTTGTTCAGAGGTGTAGCTAGCACAGATACGCAGTATTTT
CDR3aa: CASSLFRGVASTDTQYF

abundance: NA
j_gene: TRBJ1-5
d_gene: NA
v_gene: TRBV27
CDR3nt: TGTGCCAGCAGCCTCATGGGGGTCAATCGGCCCCAGCATTTT
CDR3aa: CASSLMGVNRPQHF

abundance: NA
j_gene: TRBJ2-1
d_gene: NA
v_gene: TRBV2
CDR3nt: TGTGCCAGCAGTTCTGAGACCGATTCTGAGCAGTTCTTC
CDR3aa: CASSSETDSEQFF

abundance: NA
j_gene: TRBJ2-5
d_gene: NA
v_gene: TRBV11-3
CDR3nt: TGTGCCAGCAGCTTAGAAGGGGGACCGGAGGAGACCCAGTACTTC
CDR3aa: CASSLEGGPEETQYF

abundance: NA
j_gene: TRBJ1-2
d_gene: NA
v_gene: TRBV9
CDR3nt: TGTGCCAGCAGCGCTCCAGGGTTTAACTATGGCTACACCTTC
CDR3aa: CASSAPGFNYGYTF

abundance: NA
j_gene: TRBJ2-7
d_gene: NA
v_gene: TRBV28
CDR3nt: TGTGCCAGCACCTCCGGGACACTTATATACGAGCAGTACTTC
CDR3aa: CASTSGTLIYEQYF

abundance: NA
j_gene: TRBJ2-3
d_gene: TRBD2
v_gene: TRBV7-6
CDR3nt: TGTGCCAGCAGCTTGGGGGTAGCGGGGGGAGTCACAGATACGCAGTATTTT
CDR3aa: CASSLGVAGGVTDTQYF

abundance: NA
j_gene: TRBJ2-5
d_gene: TRBD2
v_gene: TRBV2
CDR3nt: TGTGCCAGCAGTATAATAGCGGGGGGGCGGGAGACCCAGTACTTC
CDR3aa: CASSIIAGGRETQYF

abundance: once
j_gene: TRBJ1-6
d_gene: NA
v_gene: TRBV5-1
CDR3nt: TGCGCCAGCAGCCCGGCTGTCAGTACTAAAATGAATTCACCCCTCCACTTT
CDR3aa: CASSPAVSTKMNSPLHF

abundance: NA
j_gene: TRBJ2-2
d_gene: NA
v_gene: TRBV29-1
CDR3nt: TGCAGCGTTACCATCGGGGACGGGGAGCTGTTTTTT
CDR3aa: CSVTIGDGELFF

abundance: NA
j_gene: TRBJ2-2
d_gene: NA
v_gene: TRBV7-9
CDR3nt: TGTGCCAGCAGCCCAGGGAACACCGGGGAGCTGTTTTTT
CDR3aa: CASSPGNTGELFF

abundance: NA
j_gene: TRBJ2-1
d_gene: NA
v_gene: TRBV18
CDR3nt: TGTGCCAGCTCACCCCTTACGATTGAAGAGCAGTTCTTC
CDR3aa: CASSPLTIEEQFF

abundance: NA
j_gene: TRBJ1-4
d_gene: NA
v_gene: TRBV5-1
CDR3nt: TGCGCCAGCAGCTTGGAGGGCAGCCTAGGTGAAAAACTGTTTTTT
CDR3aa: CASSLEGSLGEKLFF

abundance: NA
j_gene: TRBJ1-5
d_gene: NA
v_gene: TRBV6-4
CDR3nt: TGTGCCAGCAGTGAAAACGGGTTGGGGCCCCAGCATTTT
CDR3aa: CASSENGLGPQHF

abundance: NA
j_gene: TRBJ2-6
d_gene: NA
v_gene: TRBV5-5
CDR3nt: TGTGCCAGCAGCCTACTAGGGACTGGGGCCAACGTCCTGACTTTC
CDR3aa: CASSLLGTGANVLTF